Given below is one T cell receptor beta chain in context. TCRdb's copy holds only in-frame clones and misses some; the assay was immunoSEQ multiplex PCR. The table has over 100,000 clones, about 91% seen once. The sample comes from a study of control samples from healthy donors and cancer patients. The CDR3 has 13 residues. Germline CDR1 SQVTM, CDR2 ANQGSEA. Between the trimmed V and J ends, which lost 7 bases and 5 bases, there was a span of 17 bases. The receptor comes from a man between 35 and 55 years old in good health. The V gene is TRBV29-1, the J gene TRBJ1-2; D is unclear. Sequenced input: blood. The CDR3 protein is CSDRTTPKYGYTF. The CDR3 bases are TGCAGCGATCGGACGACTCCGAAATATGGCTACACCTTC. Based on the CDR3 plus reference TRBV29-1 and TRBJ1-2, the full variable domain is SAVISQKPSRDICQRGTSLTIQCQVDSQVTMMFWYRQQPGQSLTLIATANQGSEATYESGFVIDKFPISRPNLTFSTLTVSNMSPEDSSIYLCSDRTTPKYGYTFGSGTRLTVV.